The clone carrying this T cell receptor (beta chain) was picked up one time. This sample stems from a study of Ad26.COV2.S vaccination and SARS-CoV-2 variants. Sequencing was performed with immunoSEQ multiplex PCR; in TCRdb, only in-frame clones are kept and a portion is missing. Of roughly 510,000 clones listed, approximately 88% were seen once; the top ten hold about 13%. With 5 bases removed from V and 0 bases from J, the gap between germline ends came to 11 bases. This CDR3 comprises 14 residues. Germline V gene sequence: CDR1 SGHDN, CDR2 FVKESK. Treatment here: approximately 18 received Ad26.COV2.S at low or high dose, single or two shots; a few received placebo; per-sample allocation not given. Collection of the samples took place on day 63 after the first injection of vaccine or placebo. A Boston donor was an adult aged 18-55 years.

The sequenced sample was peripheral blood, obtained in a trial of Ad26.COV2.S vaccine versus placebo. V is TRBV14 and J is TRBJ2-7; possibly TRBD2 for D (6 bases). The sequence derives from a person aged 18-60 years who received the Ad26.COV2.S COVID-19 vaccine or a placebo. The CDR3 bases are TGTGCCAGCAGCAAAGGGGAGGACTCCTACGAGCAGTACTTC. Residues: CASSKGEDSYEQYF.